This T cell receptor (beta chain) was captured by sequencing in a study of response to subunit inactivated influenza vaccine. Findings and limits, study-wide: A suggestion made by the authors is that each seasonal influenza vaccination recruits few new T cells.

TCRdb ran MiXCR on the RT-PCR reads and lists one entry per CDR3 protein. The profile shows around 750,000 distinct CDR3 sequences, less than 25% of them singletons. V was cut by 4 bases and J by 5 bases, with 16 bases left in between. Germline values: CDR1 SGHRS, CDR2 YFSETQ. This CDR3 spans 15 amino acids. This clonotype occurred a few times. Its target is not known. This specimen consisted of PBMCs from blood, obtained around 5 days after vaccination. This receptor was obtained from a man aged 50 to 60 who received an inactivated influenza vaccine. This chain uses TRBV5-1 with TRBJ2-1, with a weak D call TRBD2 (6 bases). CDR3 in amino acids: CASSREVFVDNEQFF. DNA for the CDR3: TGCGCCAGCAGCAGGGAGGTTTTTGTCGACAATGAGCAGTTCTTC.